The sequence of this T cell receptor (beta chain) was determined in a study of blood T cells in healthy people across ages. A J-beta primer mix and a sample-barcoded 5' primer were used in a second PCR of about 7 to 12 cycles. TCRdb analysed the 5' RACE reads with MiXCR anew, one entry per CDR3 protein. The table has about 680,000 distinct CDR3 sequences, around half seen once. Germline lookup yields CDR1 SEHNR and CDR2 FQNEAQ (reference sequence). V was pared by 6 bases and J by 3 bases, with 17 bases between. The CDR3 loop spans 15 amino acids. The chain combines TRBV7-9 with TRBJ1-2; D is perhaps TRBD1 (6 bases). Material: blood. The receptor's source is a woman aged 55-70 years in good health. CDR3 sequence reads: CASSPLTGPHYGYTF. The DNA of the CDR3 is TGTGCCAGCAGTCCCCTTACAGGGCCACACTATGGCTACACCTTC.